The present T cell receptor (beta chain) was sequenced within a study of T cells in Graves' hyperthyroidism and ophthalmopathy. Study-wide results and caveats: Using 13 V-J features, a model discriminated ophthalmopathy from stable hyperthyroidism. Progression to ophthalmopathy was predicted a median of 6.5 months early. Blood held most thyroid clonotypes expanded above 0.001 frequency.

This clonotype was recorded many times. The target antigen is unknown. The CDR3 runs to 15 residues. An approximately 9.8 ml volume of fresh peripheral blood provided the PBMCs. Researchers amplified the TCR beta CDR3 regions from RNA transcripts. First-round RT-PCR targeting the TCR CDR3 was performed with the HTBI primer set. TCRdb processed the multiplex PCR reads anew with MiXCR; each CDR3 protein has one entry. The sample lists hundreds of thousands of distinct CDR3 sequences; about 14% were seen once. The chain links TRBV3-2 to TRBJ2-5. TRBV3-2 represents a pseudogene. This clonotype was sampled from a woman aged 45 to 65 with Graves' ophthalmopathy. Sequenced input: blood. In nucleotides, the CDR3 is TGTGCCAGCAGCCAAGATCTTCGGAGCCAAGAGACCCAGTACTTC. Translation: CASSQDLRSQETQYF.